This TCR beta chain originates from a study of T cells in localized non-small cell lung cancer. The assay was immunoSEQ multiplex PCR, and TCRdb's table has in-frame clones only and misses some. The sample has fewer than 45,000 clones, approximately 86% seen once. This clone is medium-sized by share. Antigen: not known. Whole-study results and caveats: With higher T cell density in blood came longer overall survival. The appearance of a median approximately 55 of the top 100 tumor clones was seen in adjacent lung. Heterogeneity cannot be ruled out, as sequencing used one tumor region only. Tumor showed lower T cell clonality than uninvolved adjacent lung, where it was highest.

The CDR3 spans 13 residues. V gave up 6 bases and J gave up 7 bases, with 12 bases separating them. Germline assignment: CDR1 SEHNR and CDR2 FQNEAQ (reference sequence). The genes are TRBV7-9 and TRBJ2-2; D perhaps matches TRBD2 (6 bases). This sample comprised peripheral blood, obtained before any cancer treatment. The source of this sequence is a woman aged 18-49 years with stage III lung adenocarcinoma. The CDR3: CASRKDGGGELFF. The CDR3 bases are TGTGCCAGCAGAAAGGACGGGGGCGGGGAGCTGTTTTTT.